The T cell receptor beta chain described here comes from a study of T cell responses to AZD1222 COVID-19 vaccine. Regarding the study as a whole: The reported proportion of spike-specific TCRs targeting unmutated variant regions was nearly half. Repertoires were obtained only post-peak T cell response. Two AZD1222 administrations were followed by greater Spike-specific TCR breadth and depth.

V lost 0 bases and J 4 bases, leaving 3 bases between the germline ends. The CDR3 extends over 13 amino acids. CDR1 is SGHTA, CDR2 FQGTGA, per germline. About this clone itself: As yet, its antigen is unknown.

Second-dose intervals near 4 or 12 weeks were combined. Produced via immunoSEQ multiplex PCR; TCRdb's table is partial and in-frame only. The data contain under 150,000 clones, about nine tenths of them singletons. The receptor's source is an adult who received the AZD1222 COVID-19 vaccine. This material consisted of peripheral blood, taken 28 days after the second AZD1222 dose. The V and J genes are TRBV7-3 and TRBJ2-2; D not resolved. CDR3 DNA sequence: TGTGCCAGCAGCTTAACTTCCACCGGGGAGCTGTTTTTT. The encoded protein is CASSLTSTGELFF.